This T cell receptor (beta chain) was identified during a study of blood T cell repertoires in COVID-19. Overall study: COVID-19 samples collected from the United States, Italy and Spain covered acute and convalescent phases.

Clones were read by immunoSEQ multiplex PCR, and TCRdb kept only the in-frame ones, dropping some. This sample has a few hundred thousand clones; around 83% occur once, and the top ten carry about 1.6%. The CDR3 contains 12 residues. Trimming removed 6 bases from V and 2 bases from J, with 7 bases in between. Germline loops: CDR1 MNHEY, CDR2 SVGAGI. The sequencing sample was made of peripheral blood. The V and J genes are TRBV6-5 and TRBJ1-2; D is unclear. This receptor was taken from a woman aged 40 to 49 who had recovered from COVID-19. The CDR3 is CASSRLNYGYTF. The CDR3 DNA reads as TGTGCCAGCAGCAGGCTAAACTATGGCTACACCTTC.